This record covers a single T cell receptor beta chain. The time point is: patch test 3, about 24 weeks after DPC sensitization. Documented treatment: therapeutic diphenylcyclopropenone sensitization with weekly scalp DPC. One entry per CDR3 protein results from TCRdb running MiXCR on the RACE reads. The top ten clones hold 2.1% of a sample with over 150,000 distinct CDR3 sequences, around a quarter of them seen once. These data originate in a study of human T cells and chemical hapten exposure. For the study at large: There were weekly diphenylcyclopropenone doses to the scalp for patients throughout the approximately 24-week study.

The V and J ends lost 1 base and 7 bases respectively, with 10 bases between them. The CDR3 totals 13 residues. The germline V gene encodes CDR1 SGHAT and CDR2 FQNNGV. This rearrangement joins TRBV11-2 to TRBJ1-2; D perhaps matches TRBD1 (5 bases). The sequence derives from a woman between 18 and 29 years old with alopecia areata. Some clones in this sample may be carry-over from other donors' samples. The sample in question was whole blood, obtained in connection with sensitization to the hapten diphenylcyclopropenone (DPC). Here the CDR3 reads CASSLVRGGGYTF. CDR3 nucleotide sequence: TGTGCCAGCAGCTTAGTTAGGGGAGGTGGCTACACCTTC.